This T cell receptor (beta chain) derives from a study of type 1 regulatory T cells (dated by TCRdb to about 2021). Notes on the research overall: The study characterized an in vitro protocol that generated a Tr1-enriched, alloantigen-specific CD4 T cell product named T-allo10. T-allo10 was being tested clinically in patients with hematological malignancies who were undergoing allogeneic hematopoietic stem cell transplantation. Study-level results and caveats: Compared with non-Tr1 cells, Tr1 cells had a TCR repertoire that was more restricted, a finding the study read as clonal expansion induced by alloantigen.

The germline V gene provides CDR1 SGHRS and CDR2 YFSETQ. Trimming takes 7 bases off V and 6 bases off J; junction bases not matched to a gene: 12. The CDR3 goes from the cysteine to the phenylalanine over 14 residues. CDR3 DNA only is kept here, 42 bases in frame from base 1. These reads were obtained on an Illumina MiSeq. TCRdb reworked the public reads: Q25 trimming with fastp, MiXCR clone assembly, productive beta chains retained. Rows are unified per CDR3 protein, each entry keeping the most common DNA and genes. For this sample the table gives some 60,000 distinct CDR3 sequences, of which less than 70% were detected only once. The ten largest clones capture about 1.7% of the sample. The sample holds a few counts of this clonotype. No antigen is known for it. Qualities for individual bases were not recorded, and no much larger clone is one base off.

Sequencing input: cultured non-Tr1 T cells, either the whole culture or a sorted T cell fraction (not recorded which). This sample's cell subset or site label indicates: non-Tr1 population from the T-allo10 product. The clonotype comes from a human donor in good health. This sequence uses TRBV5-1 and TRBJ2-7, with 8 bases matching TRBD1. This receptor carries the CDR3 CASGQGHSPPEQYF. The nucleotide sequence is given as TGCGCCAGCGGACAGGGCCATAGCCCGCCCGAGCAGTACTTC.